The subject of this entry is one T cell receptor (beta chain). No cognate antigen has been identified for it. No qualities accompany the bases; no much larger clone lies one base away. The CDR3 contains 15 residues, cysteine and phenylalanine counted. Only the CDR3 portion is preserved as DNA: 45 bases, with reading frame beginning at the first base. Trimming costs V 5 bases and J 2 bases, and their ends lie 12 bases apart. Looking up the germline V gene yields CDR1 SGHTA and CDR2 FQGNSA. The cohort comprised approximately 700 healthy bone marrow donors. At the time of sampling, every cohort member was nominally healthy, though immune exposures that went unrecorded were likely present. The donor was CMV seronegative and was included in the group of hundreds of seronegative cohort members. Each donor provided a peripheral blood sample, and peripheral blood mononuclear cells were used for TCR beta sequencing. The Qiagen DNeasy Blood Extraction Kit was used to extract genomic DNA from the blood cell samples.

Receptor libraries were prepared by the immunoSEQ multiplex PCR assay. The multiplex PCR relied on a mix of 60 forward primers for TCR Vbeta segments and 13 reverse primers for TCR Jbeta segments. A multiplex PCR assay on genomic DNA amplified the CDR3 region of rearranged TCR beta genes. The amplified TCR beta libraries were sequenced on the Illumina HiSeq System as 87-base-pair reads. The study's own analysis went as follows. A later analysis counted tens of millions of unique TCR beta chains across the 650 to 700 repertoires, and around 9.9 million of these chains were shared by at least two donors. Raw reads were error-corrected and collapsed into unique sequences by a nearest-neighbor algorithm in which closely related sequences were merged to remove PCR and sequencing errors. CDR3 sequences were aligned to IMGT reference sequences to assign V, D and J gene segments. For a sequence to be retained, a match of at least six nucleotides was required to both a V gene segment and a J gene segment. A rearrangement was called productive if the CDR3 had no stop codons and remained in frame with V and J, and every other rearrangement was called non-productive. Following IMGT convention, CDR3 was defined as the stretch from the second conserved V-encoded cysteine to the conserved J-encoded phenylalanine. The earlier analysis of roughly 590 of the donors excluded sequences that lacked an unambiguous match to a single V gene segment. In an earlier analysis of several hundred of the donors, V segments were called functional above 56.7% productive rearrangements and were called segregating when the between-donor standard deviation exceeded 5%. To diagnose cytomegalovirus status from the catalog of TCR beta chain sequences, a statistical classification framework was built. A later analysis assigned V and J genes by comparing TCR nucleotide sequences with IMGT/GENE-DB human TR gene sequences. A later analysis assigned CDR3 sequences and most-parsimonious VDJ recombination scenarios with the TCRdist pipeline. A later analysis defined each TCR beta chain by its CDR3 amino acid sequence plus V-gene family, and excluded reads lacking a unique V-gene family. In a later analysis, around 650 highly shared, low-generation-probability nucleotide sequences were removed to address suspected cross-contamination and a sequencing artifact. In a later analysis, a clonal expansion index for each public chain was calculated from normalized within-repertoire ranks of inferred template counts. In a later analysis, generation probabilities were computed with a VDJ recombination model fitted to out-of-frame rearrangements, and the resulting probabilities were checked against IGoR. Hypergeometric tests were used in a later analysis to score TCR-TCR, TCR-HLA and TCR-CMV co-occurrence, with a repertoire-size bias correction applied to the TCR pairs. A later analysis estimated false discovery rates by permuting HLA or CMV assignments 20 times. In a later analysis, co-occurring TCRs were grouped with DBSCAN, and TCRdist sequence similarity was added when clustering was performed within HLA-allele-positive subsets. Co-occurrence clustering excluded repertoires with fewer than 30,000 or more than 120,000 public chains, plus five with anomalous nucleotide sharing. The table comes from immuneACCESS by way of TCRdb, which keeps in-frame sequences with V and J called. Part of the clones is missing from these tables; in studies checked, under half for an unresolved V gene and the rest for unknown reasons. The V and J calls and clone size were taken over from that table, and D and trimming were inferred from the DNA. Within this sample are some 150,000 clones, with approximately 79% of them counted one time only. Clones ranked in the top ten supply approximately 1.1% of the sample.

This entry comes from a study of cytomegalovirus exposure and HLA in healthy donors (dated by TCRdb to the late 2010s). Context from the whole study: According to an earlier analysis of a few hundred of the donors, some 180 million T cells yielded 90 million to 140 million unique TCR beta sequences and around 300 Gb of sequence data. An early release covering 550 to 650 HLA-typed donors comprised approximately 300 gigabases of sequencing data and tens of millions of unique TCR sequences. Among the roughly 400 genotyped donors, around 81% belonged to the genetic ancestry cluster associated with self-reported Caucasian donors. The aim of the study was to test whether cataloging public T cell receptors could identify signatures of past pathogen exposure. The T cell repertoires of 550 to 850 subjects were profiled by immunosequencing and related to cytomegalovirus serostatus. A separate validation cohort of about 110 different subjects was used in addition to the approximately 700-subject first cohort. To predict cytomegalovirus infection status, the study combined high-throughput TCR immunosequencing, statistical association of individual TCRs with disease status, and machine learning. A later analysis re-analyzed previously published TCR beta repertoires from approximately 670 donors and added high-resolution HLA genotyping to study TCR occurrence patterns. Rather than drawing on any new phenotypic data, the later analysis identified candidate immune exposures from TCR beta sequences and the way those sequences occurred across donors. An earlier analysis of several hundred of the donors applied high-throughput TCR beta sequencing to assess whether each TCR beta V gene segment acted as functional or pseudogenic. Alongside the repertoire data, information on donor age, sex, ethnicity and CMV serostatus was compiled. In a later genetic analysis, genome-wide SNP genotypes for about three fifths of the roughly 670 donors were used, and that subset was treated as a discovery cohort. Every discovery cohort repertoire had been produced on one sequencing platform. Class I and class II HLA loci were covered by the typing at four-digit resolution. Typing coverage varied by locus: roughly 620-630 donors for A, B, C, DRB1 and DQB1; roughly 520 for DQA1; 606 for DPA1; 450 to 480 for DPB1. Because of strong linkage in the cohort, 4 to 6 DR-DQ haplotypes were treated as single units for association and clustering. Among 300 to 500 genotyped donors of the cohort, an average of around 250,000 unique TCR beta nucleotide sequences was sequenced per donor, of which about 19% were non-productive.

Results the study describes overall, beyond this receptor: Roughly 15 rarely observed V segments, including chromosome 9 orphons, were excluded from the earlier analysis of approximately 600 of the donors because counts were too low. The study gave a list of some 150 TCR beta chains associated with cytomegalovirus. In a later analysis, the rate of TCR association differed among HLA loci, with DRB1 alleles having the most associated TCRs and HLA-C alleles having the fewest. It was suggested by the authors that the approach could potentially be generalized to other disease states and immunological phenotypes. Because HLA typing was unavailable for some donors at each locus, only the typed subset was used in association tests. In both the original and validation cohorts, the classifier was reported to diagnose cytomegalovirus status with high specificity and sensitivity. According to a later analysis, most CMV-associated TCR beta chains appeared to be HLA-restricted, and the HLA associations seemed to be driven largely by CMV exposure. The presence/absence analyses assumed that sequencing depth was roughly uniform across donors, and that assumption may not be true. In a later analysis, several top co-occurrence clusters were reported to appear linked to parvovirus B19, influenza, CMV and Epstein-Barr virus. A later analysis associated 16,951 TCR beta sequences with specific HLA alleles at a false discovery rate of 0.05. In this cohort, only TCR beta chains were sequenced, and detectable features were limited by the absence of alpha or paired-chain data. In vitro tests confirmed that a few of the cytomegalovirus-associated TCR beta chains recognize cytomegalovirus antigens. Linkage disequilibrium might explain the correlated functional status among segregating V segments, but an unknown experimental factor could not be excluded. A further reported finding was that TCR beta sequences accurately predicted the HLA-A and HLA-B alleles for most subjects in the first cohort. A cluster of highly shared sequence variants was judged likely to represent a technical artifact of the sequencing pipeline. A later analysis found that HLA-associated TCR beta chains were more clonally expanded and had lower generation probabilities than equally common non-associated chains. When HLA alleles, especially DR and DQ, strongly co-occurred, attributing TCR associations to individual alleles was difficult. Compared with the approximately 670-donor mean, donors in an Asian-associated ancestry cluster had fewer N-insertions in productive TCRs, according to a later genetic analysis. Most TCR sequences were observed very rarely across donors, whereas some public TCRs were present in many individuals. For the cohort, immune exposure information was limited to CMV serostatus. In an earlier analysis of roughly 500 of the donors, most TCR beta V segments appeared in productive rearrangements about 87% or about 30% of the time, broadly matching IMGT annotations. Because the 87-base-pair reads could not distinguish some IMGT-functional V segments, including TRBV6-2 and TRBV6-3, those segments were excluded. An association between a missense DCLRE1C variant and V-gene and J-gene trimming of TCR beta chains was found in a later genetic analysis and replicated in an independent cohort.

The sample consisted of PBMCs. The sequence is built from TRBV7-2 and TRBJ2-2; possibly the D gene is TRBD2, per 5 matching bases. This TCR was recovered from a male donor in good health and CMV-seronegative. The CDR3 corresponds to CASSLLGRNTGELFF. The nucleotide sequence is given as TGTGCCAGCAGCCTCCTGGGGAGAAACACCGGGGAGCTGTTTTTT.